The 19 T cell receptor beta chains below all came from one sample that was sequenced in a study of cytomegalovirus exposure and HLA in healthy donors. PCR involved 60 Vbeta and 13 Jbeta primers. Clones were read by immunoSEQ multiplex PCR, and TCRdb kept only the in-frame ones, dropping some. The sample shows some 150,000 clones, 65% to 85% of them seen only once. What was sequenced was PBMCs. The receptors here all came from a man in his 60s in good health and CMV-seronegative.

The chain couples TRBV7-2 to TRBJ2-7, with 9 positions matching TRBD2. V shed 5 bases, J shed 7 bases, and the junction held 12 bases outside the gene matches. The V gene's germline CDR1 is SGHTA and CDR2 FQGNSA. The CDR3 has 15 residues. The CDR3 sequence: CASSTRLAATQEQYF. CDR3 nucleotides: TGTGCCAGCAGCACGCGACTAGCGGCTACCCAAGAGCAGTACTTC.

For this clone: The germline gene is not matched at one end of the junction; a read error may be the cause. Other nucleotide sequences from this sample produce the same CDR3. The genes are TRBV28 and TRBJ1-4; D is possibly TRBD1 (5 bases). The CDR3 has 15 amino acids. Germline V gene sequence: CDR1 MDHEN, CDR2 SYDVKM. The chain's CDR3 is CASSLSGALNEKLFF. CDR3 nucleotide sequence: TGTGCCAGCAGTTTATCTGGGGCGCTTAATGAGAAACTGTTTTTT.

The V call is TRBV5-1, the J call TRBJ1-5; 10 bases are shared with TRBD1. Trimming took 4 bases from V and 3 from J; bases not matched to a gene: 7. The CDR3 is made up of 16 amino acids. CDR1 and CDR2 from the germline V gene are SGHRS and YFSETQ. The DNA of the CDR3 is TGCGCCAGCAGCAGAACCGGGACAGGGGCCAATCAGCCCCAGCATTTT. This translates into CASSRTGTGANQPQHF.

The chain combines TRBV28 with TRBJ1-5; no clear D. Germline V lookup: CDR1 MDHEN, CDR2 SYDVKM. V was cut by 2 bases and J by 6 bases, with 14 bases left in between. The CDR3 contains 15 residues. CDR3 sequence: CASSLGGNAGQPQHF. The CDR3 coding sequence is TGTGCCAGCAGTTTAGGAGGTAACGCCGGTCAGCCCCAGCATTTT.

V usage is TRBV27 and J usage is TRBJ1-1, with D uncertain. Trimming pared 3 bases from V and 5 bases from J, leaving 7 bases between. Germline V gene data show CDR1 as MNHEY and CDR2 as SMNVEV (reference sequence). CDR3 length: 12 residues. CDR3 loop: CASSLGRTEAFF. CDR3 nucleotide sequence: TGTGCCAGCAGTTTGGGGAGGACTGAAGCTTTCTTT.

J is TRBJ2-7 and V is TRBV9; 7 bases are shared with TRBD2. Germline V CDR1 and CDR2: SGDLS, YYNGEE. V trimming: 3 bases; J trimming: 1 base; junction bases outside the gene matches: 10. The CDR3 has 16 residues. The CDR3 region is CASSANVGLVSYEQYF. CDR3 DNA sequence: TGTGCCAGCAGCGCAAATGTAGGACTAGTATCCTACGAGCAGTACTTC. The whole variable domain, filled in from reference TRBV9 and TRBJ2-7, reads DSGVTQTPKHLITATGQRVTLRCSPRSGDLSVYWYQQSLDQGLQFLIQYYNGEERAKGNILERFSAQQFPDLHSELNLSSLELGDSALYFCASSANVGLVSYEQYFGPGTRLTVT.

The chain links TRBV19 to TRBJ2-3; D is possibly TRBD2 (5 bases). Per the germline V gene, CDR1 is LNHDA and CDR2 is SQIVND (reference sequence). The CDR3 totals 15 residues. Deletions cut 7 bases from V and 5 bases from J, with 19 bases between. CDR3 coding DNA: TGTGCCAGTACCCCGAGGGCGCTAGTTCGAGATACGCAGTATTTT. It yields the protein CASTPRALVRDTQYF.

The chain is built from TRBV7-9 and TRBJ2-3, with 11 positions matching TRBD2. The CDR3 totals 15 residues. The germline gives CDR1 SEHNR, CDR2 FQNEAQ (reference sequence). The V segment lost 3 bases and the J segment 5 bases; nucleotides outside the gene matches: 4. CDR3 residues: CASSFSGREGDTQYF. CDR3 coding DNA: TGTGCCAGCAGCTTTAGCGGGAGGGAGGGAGATACGCAGTATTTT. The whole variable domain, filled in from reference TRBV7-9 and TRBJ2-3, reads DTGVSQNPRHKITKRGQNVTFRCDPISEHNRLYWYRQTLGQGPEFLTYFQNEAQLEKSRLLSDRFSAERPKGSFSTLEIQRTEQGDSAMYLCASSFSGREGDTQYFGPGTRLTVL.

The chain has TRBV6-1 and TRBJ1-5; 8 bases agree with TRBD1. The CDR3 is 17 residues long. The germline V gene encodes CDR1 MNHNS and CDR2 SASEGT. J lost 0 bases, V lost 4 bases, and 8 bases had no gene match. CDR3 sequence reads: CASSGTQGALSNQPQHF. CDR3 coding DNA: TGTGCCAGCAGTGGGACCCAGGGGGCGCTTAGCAATCAGCCCCAGCATTTT.

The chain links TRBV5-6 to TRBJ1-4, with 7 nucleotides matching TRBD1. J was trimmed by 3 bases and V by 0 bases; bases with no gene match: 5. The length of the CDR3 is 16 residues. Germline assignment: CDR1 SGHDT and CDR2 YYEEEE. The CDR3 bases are TGTGCCAGCAGCTTGGGGCTAACAGGGGCTAATGAAAAACTGTTTTTT. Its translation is CASSLGLTGANEKLFF. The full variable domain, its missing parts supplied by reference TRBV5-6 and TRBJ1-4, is DAGVTQSPTHLIKTRGQQVTLRCSPKSGHDTVSWYQQALGQGPQFIFQYYEEEERQRGNFPDRFSGHQFPNYSSELNVNALLLGDSALYLCASSLGLTGANEKLFFGSGTQLSVL.

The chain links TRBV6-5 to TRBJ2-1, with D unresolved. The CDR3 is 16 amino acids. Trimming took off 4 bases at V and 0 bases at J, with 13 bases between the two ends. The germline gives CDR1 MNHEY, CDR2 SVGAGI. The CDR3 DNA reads TGTGCCAGCAGTTTCCTAGTGAAAAGCTCCTACAATGAGCAGTTCTTC. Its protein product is CASSFLVKSSYNEQFF.

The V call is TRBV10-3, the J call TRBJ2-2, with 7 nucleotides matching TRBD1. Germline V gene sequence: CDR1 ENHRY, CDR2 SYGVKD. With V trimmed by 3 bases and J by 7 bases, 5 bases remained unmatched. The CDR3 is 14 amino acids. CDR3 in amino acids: CAISEDRVNGELFF. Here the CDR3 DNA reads TGTGCCATCAGTGAAGACAGGGTTAACGGGGAGCTGTTTTTT.

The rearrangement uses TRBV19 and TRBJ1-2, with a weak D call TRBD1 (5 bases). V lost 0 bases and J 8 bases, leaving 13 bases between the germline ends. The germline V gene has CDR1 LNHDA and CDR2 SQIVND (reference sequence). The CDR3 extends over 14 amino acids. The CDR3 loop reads CASSIDRATGGYTF. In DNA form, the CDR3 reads TGTGCCAGTAGTATAGACAGGGCGACGGGCGGCTACACCTTC.

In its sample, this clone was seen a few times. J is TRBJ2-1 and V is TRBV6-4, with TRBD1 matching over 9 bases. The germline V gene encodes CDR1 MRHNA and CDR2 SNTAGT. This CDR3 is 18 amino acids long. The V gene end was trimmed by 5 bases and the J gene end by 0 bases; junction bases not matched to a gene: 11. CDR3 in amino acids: CASSLGQGRYNSYNEQFF. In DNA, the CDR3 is TGTGCCAGCAGTCTGGGACAGGGAAGGTATAACTCCTACAATGAGCAGTTCTTC.

This CDR3 reads CASSPQGNEQFF. Here the CDR3 DNA reads TGTGCCAGCAGCCCCCAGGGAAATGAGCAGTTCTTC. The chain combines TRBV14 with TRBJ2-1; a possible D gene is TRBD1 (5 bases). Germline V gene lookup returns CDR1 SGHDN and CDR2 FVKESK. The V gene lost 4 bases and the J gene lost 7 bases, with 8 bases spanning the gap. There are 12 residues in the CDR3. Filled out from reference TRBV14 and TRBJ2-1, the complete variable domain reads EAGVTQFPSHSVIEKGQTVTLRCDPISGHDNLYWYRRVMGKEIKFLLHFVKESKQDESGMPNNRFLAERTGGTYSTLKVQPAELEDSGVYFCASSPQGNEQFFGPGTRLTVL.

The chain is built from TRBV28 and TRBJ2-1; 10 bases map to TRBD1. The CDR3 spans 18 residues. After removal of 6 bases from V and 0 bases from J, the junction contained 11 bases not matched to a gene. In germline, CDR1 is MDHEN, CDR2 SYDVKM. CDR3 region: CASSPHPGQGHSYNEQFF. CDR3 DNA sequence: TGTGCCAGCAGCCCCCATCCGGGACAGGGGCACTCCTACAATGAGCAGTTCTTC. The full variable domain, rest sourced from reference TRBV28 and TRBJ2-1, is DVKVTQSSRYLVKRTGEKVFLECVQDMDHENMFWYRQDPGLGLRLIYFSYDVKMKEKGDIPEGYSVSREKKERFSLILESASTNQTSMYLCASSPHPGQGHSYNEQFFGPGTRLTVL.

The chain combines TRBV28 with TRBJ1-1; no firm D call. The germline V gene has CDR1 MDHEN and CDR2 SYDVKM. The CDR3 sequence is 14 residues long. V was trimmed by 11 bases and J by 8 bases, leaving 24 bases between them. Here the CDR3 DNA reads TGTGCCCTCCAAGTCGCAGACGGGAGGTCCGAAGCTTTCTTT. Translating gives CALQVADGRSEAFF.

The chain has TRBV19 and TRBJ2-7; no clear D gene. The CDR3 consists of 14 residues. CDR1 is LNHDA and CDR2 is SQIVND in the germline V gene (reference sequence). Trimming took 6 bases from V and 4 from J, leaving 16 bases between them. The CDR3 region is CASRSNWPRYEQYF. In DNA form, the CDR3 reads TGTGCCAGTAGATCCAACTGGCCGAGGTACGAGCAGTACTTC. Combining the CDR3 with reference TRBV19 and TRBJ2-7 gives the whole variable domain DGGITQSPKYLFRKEGQNVTLSCEQNLNHDAMYWYRQDPGQGLRLIYYSQIVNDFQKGDIAEGYSVSREKKESFPLTVTSAQKNPTAFYLCASRSNWPRYEQYFGPGTRLTVT.

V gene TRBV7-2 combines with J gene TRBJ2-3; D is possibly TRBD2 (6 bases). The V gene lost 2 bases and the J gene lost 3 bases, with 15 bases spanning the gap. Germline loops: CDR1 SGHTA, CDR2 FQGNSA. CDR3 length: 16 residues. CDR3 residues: CASSLWGMEGTDTQYF. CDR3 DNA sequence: TGTGCCAGCAGCTTATGGGGGATGGAGGGGACAGATACGCAGTATTTT.